These T cell receptor beta chains were read from a single sample in a study of PD-1 blockade in classical Hodgkin lymphoma. Assay used: immunoSEQ multiplex PCR; TCRdb lists only in-frame clones, some missing. This sample has 55,000 to 60,000 clones, with approximately 90% found just once. The sample consisted of peripheral blood mononuclear cells (PBMCs), taken before the second cycle of nivolumab. These receptors were obtained from a human donor with classical Hodgkin lymphoma. The CDR3 runs from the conserved cysteine through the conserved F or W. D genes are given only for firm matches. The size of a clone is reported for some rows only, either as once, few or many, or as a class for expanded clones.

size,D,J,V,CDR3,DNA
.,TRBD2,TRBJ2-1,TRBV12-5,CASGLDTSGYNEQFF,TGTGCTAGTGGTTTGGATACTAGCGGGTACAATGAGCAGTTCTTC
.,.,TRBJ2-4,TRBV4-3,CASSQEGARAGVGAKNIQYF,TGCGCCAGCAGCCAAGAAGGGGCTAGGGCTGGAGTGGGAGCCAAAAACATTCAGTACTTC
.,TRBD1,TRBJ1-5,TRBV11-2,CASSRGQGGPWPQHF,TGTGCCAGCAGCCGGGGACAGGGGGGTCCCTGGCCCCAGCATTTT
once,TRBD2,TRBJ2-3,TRBV27,CASQTGTSGRDTQYF,TGTGCCAGTCAGACCGGGACTAGCGGGAGGGATACGCAGTATTTT
once,TRBD2,TRBJ2-5,TRBV18,CASSPTSGGSQETQYF,TGTGCCAGCTCACCGACTAGCGGGGGGTCTCAAGAGACCCAGTACTTC
.,.,TRBJ1-1,TRBV6-6,CASSYSGWREAFF,TGTGCCAGCAGTTACTCAGGGTGGCGTGAAGCTTTCTTT
.,.,TRBJ2-7,TRBV14,CASSQAGTGSYEQYF,TGTGCCAGCAGCCAAGCTGGGACTGGATCCTACGAGCAGTACTTC
.,.,TRBJ2-3,TRBV6-6,CASETHYNTDTQYF,TGTGCCAGCGAGACCCACTATAACACAGATACGCAGTATTTT
.,.,TRBJ1-3,TRBV13,CASRIRGNTIYF,TGTGCCAGCAGGATCCGTGGAAACACCATATATTTT
.,.,TRBJ1-2,TRBV30,CAWTEGIAYGYTF,TGTGCCTGGACGGAAGGGATTGCCTATGGCTACACCTTC
.,.,TRBJ2-2,TRBV29-1,CSAPLPTGELFF,TGCAGCGCCCCTTTACCGACCGGGGAGCTGTTTTTT
.,TRBD2,TRBJ2-1,TRBV11-2,CASSLFLAGANEQFF,TGTGCCAGCAGCTTATTCCTAGCGGGAGCCAATGAGCAGTTCTTC
.,.,TRBJ1-2,TRBV11-2,CASSLGGDTQYYGYTF,TGTGCCAGCAGCTTGGGGGGGGATACTCAATACTATGGCTACACCTTC
.,TRBD2,TRBJ2-5,TRBV9,CASSLATSGGPSRETQYF,TGTGCCAGCAGCCTCGCAACTAGCGGGGGGCCTAGTCGAGAGACCCAGTACTTC
.,.,TRBJ2-4,TRBV9,CASSPAGWENIQYF,TGTGCCAGCAGCCCGGCGGGGTGGGAGAACATTCAGTACTTC
.,.,TRBJ1-4,TRBV20-1,CSATQGEKLFF,TGCAGTGCCACCCAAGGGGAAAAACTGTTTTTT
.,.,TRBJ1-1,TRBV27,CASGKGAEAFF,TGTGCCAGCGGGAAAGGGGCTGAAGCTTTCTTT
.,TRBD2,TRBJ2-2,TRBV7-9,CASSLWTSGSRTGELFF,TGTGCCAGCAGCTTATGGACTAGCGGGAGTCGGACCGGGGAGCTGTTTTTT
.,.,TRBJ2-3,TRBV7-9,CASSAGGTDTQYF,TGTGCCAGCAGCGCCGGGGGCACAGATACGCAGTATTTT
.,.,TRBJ1-5,TRBV5-4,CASSLAGAHQPQHF,TGTGCCAGCAGCTTGGCCGGGGCCCATCAGCCCCAGCATTTT
.,.,TRBJ1-1,TRBV30,CAWTARGARTEAFF,TGTGCCTGGACTGCCCGGGGGGCTCGGACTGAAGCTTTCTTT
.,.,TRBJ1-2,TRBV7-9,CASSLEAGSRQYGYTF,TGTGCCAGCAGCTTAGAGGCCGGGAGTCGACAATATGGCTACACCTTC
.,.,TRBJ2-7,TRBV28,CASSPSSYEQYF,TGTGCCAGCAGCCCCAGCTCCTACGAGCAGTACTTC
.,TRBD2,TRBJ2-3,TRBV29-1,CSVELAGMAPSTDTQYF,TGCAGCGTTGAACTAGCGGGGATGGCTCCTAGCACAGATACGCAGTATTTT
.,.,TRBJ1-6,TRBV5-6,CASSGGRDDSPLHF,TGTGCCAGCAGCGGCGGCAGGGACGATTCACCCCTCCACTTT
.,.,TRBJ2-3,TRBV18,CASSGKGTDTQYF,TGTGCCAGCTCAGGGAAGGGGACAGATACGCAGTATTTT
.,.,TRBJ1-1,TRBV9,CASRGHSDTEAFF,TGTGCCAGCAGGGGACATTCGGACACTGAAGCTTTCTTT
.,.,TRBJ2-7,TRBV30,CAWSVRESYEQYF,TGTGCCTGGAGTGTCAGGGAATCCTACGAGCAGTACTTC
.,.,TRBJ2-1,TRBV9,CASSAETYNEQFF,TGTGCCAGCAGCGCTGAGACCTACAATGAGCAGTTCTTC
.,.,TRBJ2-5,TRBV28,CASSLLDSMNQETQYF,TGTGCCAGCAGTTTGCTAGACTCAATGAATCAAGAGACCCAGTACTTC
.,TRBD2,TRBJ2-3,TRBV9,CASSGGLAGATVHTQYF,TGTGCCAGCAGCGGGGGACTAGCGGGGGCCACTGTTCATACGCAGTATTTT
.,TRBD2,TRBJ2-7,TRBV27,CASSLYGTSTYEQYF,TGTGCCAGCAGTTTATATGGGACTAGCACCTACGAGCAGTACTTC
.,TRBD2,TRBJ2-6,TRBV4-1,CASSQEGETSGRFSGANVLTF,TGCGCCAGCAGCCAAGAGGGAGAGACTAGCGGGAGATTCTCTGGGGCCAACGTCCTGACTTTC
.,TRBD1,TRBJ1-4,TRBV18,CASSPGQASNEKLFF,TGTGCCAGCTCACCAGGACAGGCCTCTAATGAAAAACTGTTTTTT
.,.,TRBJ2-7,TRBV19,CASSIRGGYEQYF,TGTGCCAGTAGTATCCGGGGTGGCTACGAGCAGTACTTC
once,.,TRBJ1-4,TRBV5-1,CASSWEDRPNEKLFF,TGCGCCAGCAGCTGGGAGGACAGACCTAATGAAAAACTGTTTTTT
.,.,TRBJ2-1,TRBV6-1,CASSETGIGRIF,TGTGCCAGCAGTGAAACAGGGATCGGGCGGATCTTC
.,.,TRBJ2-7,TRBV19,CASSPALGGYEQYF,TGTGCCAGTAGTCCGGCGCTAGGTGGCTACGAGCAGTACTTC
.,TRBD1,TRBJ2-7,TRBV27,CASSLSLGGQGFHEQYF,TGTGCCAGCAGTTTATCATTAGGGGGACAGGGCTTCCACGAGCAGTACTTC
.,.,TRBJ2-3,TRBV15,CATSRDSREWADTQYF,TGTGCCACCAGCAGAGATAGCAGGGAGTGGGCAGATACGCAGTATTTT
.,.,TRBJ2-2,TRBV7-3,CASSQTLLGTGELFF,TGTGCCAGCAGCCAAACACTACTAGGCACCGGGGAGCTGTTTTTT